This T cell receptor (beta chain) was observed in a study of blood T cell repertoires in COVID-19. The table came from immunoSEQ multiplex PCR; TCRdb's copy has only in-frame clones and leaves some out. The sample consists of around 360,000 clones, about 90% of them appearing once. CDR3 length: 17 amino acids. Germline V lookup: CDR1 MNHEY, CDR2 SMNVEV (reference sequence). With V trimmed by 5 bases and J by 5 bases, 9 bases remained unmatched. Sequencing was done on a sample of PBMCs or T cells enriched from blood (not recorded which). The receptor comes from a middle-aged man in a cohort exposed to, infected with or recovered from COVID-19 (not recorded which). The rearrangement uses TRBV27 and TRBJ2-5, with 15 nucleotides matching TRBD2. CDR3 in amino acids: CASSPWTSGRGAETQYF. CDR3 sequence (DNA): TGTGCCAGCAGTCCGTGGACTAGCGGGAGGGGGGCGGAGACCCAGTACTTC.